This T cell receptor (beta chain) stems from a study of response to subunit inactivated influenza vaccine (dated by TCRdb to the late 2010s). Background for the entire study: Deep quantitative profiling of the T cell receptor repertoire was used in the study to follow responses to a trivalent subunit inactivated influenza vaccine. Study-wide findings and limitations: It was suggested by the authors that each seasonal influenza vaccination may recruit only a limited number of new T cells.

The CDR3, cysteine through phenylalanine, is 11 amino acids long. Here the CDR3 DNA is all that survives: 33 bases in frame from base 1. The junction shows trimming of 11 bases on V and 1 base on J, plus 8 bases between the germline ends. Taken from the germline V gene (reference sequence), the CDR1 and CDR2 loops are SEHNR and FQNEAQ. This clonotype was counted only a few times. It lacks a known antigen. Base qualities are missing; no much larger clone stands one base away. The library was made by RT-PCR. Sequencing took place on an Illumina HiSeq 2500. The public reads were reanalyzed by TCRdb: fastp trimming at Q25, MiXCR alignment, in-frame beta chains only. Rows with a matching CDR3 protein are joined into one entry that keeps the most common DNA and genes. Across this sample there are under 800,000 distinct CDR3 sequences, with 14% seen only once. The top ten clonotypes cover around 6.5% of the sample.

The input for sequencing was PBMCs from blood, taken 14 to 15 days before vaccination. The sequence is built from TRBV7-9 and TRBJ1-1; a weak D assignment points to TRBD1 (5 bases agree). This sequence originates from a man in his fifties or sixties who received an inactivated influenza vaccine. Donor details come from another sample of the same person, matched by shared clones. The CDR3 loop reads CAGGGNTEAFF. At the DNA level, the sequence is TGTGCCGGGGGGGGGAACACTGAAGCTTTCTTT.